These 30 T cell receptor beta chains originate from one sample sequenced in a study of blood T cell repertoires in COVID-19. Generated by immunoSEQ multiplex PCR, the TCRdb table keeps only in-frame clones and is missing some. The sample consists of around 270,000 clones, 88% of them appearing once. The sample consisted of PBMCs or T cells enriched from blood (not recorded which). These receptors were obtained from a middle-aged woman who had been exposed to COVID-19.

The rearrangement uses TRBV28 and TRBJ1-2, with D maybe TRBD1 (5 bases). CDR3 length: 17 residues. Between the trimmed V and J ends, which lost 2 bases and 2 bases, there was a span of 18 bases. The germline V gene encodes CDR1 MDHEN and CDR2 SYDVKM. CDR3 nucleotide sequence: TGTGCCAGCAGTTTAAAGATCGGGGGGTATGGGAACTATGGCTACACCTTC. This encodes CASSLKIGGYGNYGYTF.

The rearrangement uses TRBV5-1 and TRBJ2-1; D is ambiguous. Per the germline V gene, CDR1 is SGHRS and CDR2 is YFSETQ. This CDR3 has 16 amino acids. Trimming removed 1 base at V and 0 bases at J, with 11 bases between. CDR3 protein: CASSLYVAVSYNEQFF. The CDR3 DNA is TGCGCCAGCAGCTTGTACGTGGCAGTCTCCTACAATGAGCAGTTCTTC.

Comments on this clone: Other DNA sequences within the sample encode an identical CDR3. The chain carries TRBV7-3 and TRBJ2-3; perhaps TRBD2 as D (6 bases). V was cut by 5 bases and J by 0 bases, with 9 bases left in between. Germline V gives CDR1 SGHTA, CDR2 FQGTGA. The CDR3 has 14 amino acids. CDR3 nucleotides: TGTGCCAGCAGCCTCGGGACTAGCACAGATACGCAGTATTTT. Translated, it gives CASSLGTSTDTQYF.

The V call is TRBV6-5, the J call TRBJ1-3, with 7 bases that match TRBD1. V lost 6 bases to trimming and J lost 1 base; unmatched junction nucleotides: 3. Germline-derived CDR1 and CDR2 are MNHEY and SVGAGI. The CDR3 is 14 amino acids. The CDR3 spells CASSRQGSGNTIYF. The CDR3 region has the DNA TGTGCCAGCAGCCGACAGGGATCTGGAAACACCATATATTTT.

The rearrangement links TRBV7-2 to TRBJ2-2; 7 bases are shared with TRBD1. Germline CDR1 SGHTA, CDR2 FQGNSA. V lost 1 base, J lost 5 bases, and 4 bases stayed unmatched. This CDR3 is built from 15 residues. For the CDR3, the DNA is TGTGCCAGCAGCTTAGAGACAGGGTGGACCGGGGAGCTGTTTTTT. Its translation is CASSLETGWTGELFF.

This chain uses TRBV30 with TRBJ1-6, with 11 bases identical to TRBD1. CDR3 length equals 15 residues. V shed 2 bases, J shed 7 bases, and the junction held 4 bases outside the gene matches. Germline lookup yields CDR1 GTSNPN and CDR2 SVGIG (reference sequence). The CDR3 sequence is CAWSKGQGANSPLHF. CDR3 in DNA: TGTGCCTGGAGTAAAGGACAGGGGGCCAATTCACCCCTCCACTTT.

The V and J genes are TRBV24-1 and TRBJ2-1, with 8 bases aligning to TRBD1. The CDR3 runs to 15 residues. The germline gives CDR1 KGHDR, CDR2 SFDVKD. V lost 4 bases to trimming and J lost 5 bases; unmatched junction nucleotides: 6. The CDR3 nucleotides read TGTGCCACCAGTGAGGCCCGGGACAGGAACAATGAGCAGTTCTTC. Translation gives CATSEARDRNNEQFF.

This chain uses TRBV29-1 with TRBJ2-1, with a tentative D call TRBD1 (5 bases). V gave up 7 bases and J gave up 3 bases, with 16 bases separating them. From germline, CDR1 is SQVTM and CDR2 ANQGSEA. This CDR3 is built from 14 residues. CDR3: CSGTYRQSYNEQFF. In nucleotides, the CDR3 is TGCAGCGGAACTTATAGACAGAGCTACAATGAGCAGTTCTTC.

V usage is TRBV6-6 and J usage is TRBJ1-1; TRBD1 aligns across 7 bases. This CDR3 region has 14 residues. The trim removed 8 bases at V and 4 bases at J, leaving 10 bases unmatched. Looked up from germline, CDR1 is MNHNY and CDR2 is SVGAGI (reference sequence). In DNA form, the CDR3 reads TGTGCCAGCTTTACAGGGGCACTGAGCACTGAAGCTTTCTTT. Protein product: CASFTGALSTEAFF.

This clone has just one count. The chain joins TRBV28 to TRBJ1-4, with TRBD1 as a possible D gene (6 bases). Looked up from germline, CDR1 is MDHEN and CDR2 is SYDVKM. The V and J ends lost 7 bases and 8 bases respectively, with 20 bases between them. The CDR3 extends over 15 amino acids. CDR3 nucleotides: TGTGCCAGCACCTATAGCAGGGGCTGGGTGGAAAAACTGTTTTTT. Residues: CASTYSRGWVEKLFF.

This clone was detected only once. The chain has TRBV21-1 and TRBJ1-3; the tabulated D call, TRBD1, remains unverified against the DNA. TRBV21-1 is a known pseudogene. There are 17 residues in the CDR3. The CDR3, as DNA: TGTGCCAGCAGCAAAGGCCAAACAGGGGTAGACGGAAACACCATATATTTT. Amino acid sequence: CASSKGQTGVDGNTIYF.

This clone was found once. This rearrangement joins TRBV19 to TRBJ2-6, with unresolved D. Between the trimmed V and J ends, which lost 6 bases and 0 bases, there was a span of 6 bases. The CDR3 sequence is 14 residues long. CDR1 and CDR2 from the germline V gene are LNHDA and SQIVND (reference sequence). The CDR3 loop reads CASSLSSGANVLTF. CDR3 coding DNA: TGTGCCAGTAGCTTGTCCTCTGGGGCCAACGTCCTGACTTTC.

The CDR3 DNA reads as TGTGCCAGCAGTTCGCCCGCTGAAAGGAGACAGGGCCCCTCTTTTGGGGATTCTTTCTTT. Its translation is CASSSPAERRQGPSFGDSFF. This sequence joins TRBV28 and TRBJ1-1; 7 bases are a match to TRBD1. The CDR3 runs 20 residues. From germline, CDR1 is MDHEN and CDR2 SYDVKM. Trimming cost V 4 bases and J 12 bases; bases outside gene matches: 32.

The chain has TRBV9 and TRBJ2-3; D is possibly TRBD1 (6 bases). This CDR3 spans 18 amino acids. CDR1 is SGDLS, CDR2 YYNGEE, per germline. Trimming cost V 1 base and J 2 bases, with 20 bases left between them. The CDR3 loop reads CASSVLGASISNTDTQYF. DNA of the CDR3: TGTGCCAGCAGCGTATTGGGGGCATCCATCAGTAACACAGATACGCAGTATTTT.

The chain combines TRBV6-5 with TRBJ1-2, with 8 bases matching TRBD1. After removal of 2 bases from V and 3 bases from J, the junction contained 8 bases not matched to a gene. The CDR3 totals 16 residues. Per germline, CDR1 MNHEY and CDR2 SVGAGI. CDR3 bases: TGTGCCAGCAGTTACAGTGGCAGGGGGCCAGACTATGGCTACACCTTC. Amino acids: CASSYSGRGPDYGYTF.

The CDR3 DNA is TGTGCCAGCAGTGAACAGGGGGCCGTGAACACTGAAGCTTTCTTT. Its translation: CASSEQGAVNTEAFF. V usage is TRBV6-1 and J usage is TRBJ1-1; TRBD1 aligns across 8 bases. The CDR3 extends over 15 amino acids. Losses at the gene ends were 2 bases for V and 0 bases for J; bases not matched to a gene: 2. CDR1 and CDR2 (germline): MNHNS, SASEGT.

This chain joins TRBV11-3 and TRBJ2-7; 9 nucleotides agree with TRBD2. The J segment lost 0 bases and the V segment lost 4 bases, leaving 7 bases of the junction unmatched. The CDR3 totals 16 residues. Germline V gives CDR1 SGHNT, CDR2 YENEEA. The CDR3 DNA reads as TGTGCCAGCAGCTCCCGGGGACTAGCAGTCTCCTACGAGCAGTACGTC. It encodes CASSSRGLAVSYEQYV.

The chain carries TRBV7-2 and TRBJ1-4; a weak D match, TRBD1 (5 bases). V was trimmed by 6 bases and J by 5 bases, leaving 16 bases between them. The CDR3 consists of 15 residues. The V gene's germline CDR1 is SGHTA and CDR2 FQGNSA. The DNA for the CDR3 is TGTGCCAGCAGAAGGGACGGGAGTCCCAATGAAAAACTGTTTTTT. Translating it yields CASRRDGSPNEKLFF. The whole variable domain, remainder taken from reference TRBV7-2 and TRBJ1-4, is GAGVSQSPSNKVTEKGKDVELRCDPISGHTALYWYRQSLGQGLEFLIYFQGNSAPDKSGLPSDRFSAERTGGSVSTLTIQRTQQEDSAVYLCASRRDGSPNEKLFFGSGTQLSVL.

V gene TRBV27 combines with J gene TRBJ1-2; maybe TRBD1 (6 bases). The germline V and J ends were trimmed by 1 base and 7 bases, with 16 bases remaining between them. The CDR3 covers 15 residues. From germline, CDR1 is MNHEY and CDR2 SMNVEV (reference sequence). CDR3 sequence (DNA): TGTGCCAGCAGTTTATACCCCAACAGGGACGGTGGCTACACCTTC. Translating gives CASSLYPNRDGGYTF.

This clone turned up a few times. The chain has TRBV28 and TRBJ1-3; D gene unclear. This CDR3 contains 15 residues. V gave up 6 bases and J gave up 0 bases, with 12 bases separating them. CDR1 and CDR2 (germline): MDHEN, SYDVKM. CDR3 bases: TGTGCCAGCAGCTCGACACCCCACTCTGGAAACACCATATATTTT. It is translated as CASSSTPHSGNTIYF.

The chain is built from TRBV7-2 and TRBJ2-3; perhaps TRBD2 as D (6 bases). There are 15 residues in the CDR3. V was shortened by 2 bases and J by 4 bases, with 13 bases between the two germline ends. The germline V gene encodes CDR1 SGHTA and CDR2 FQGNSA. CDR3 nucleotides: TGTGCCAGCAGCTTATTCTTCTGGAGGGCAGATACGCAGTATTTT. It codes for CASSLFFWRADTQYF.

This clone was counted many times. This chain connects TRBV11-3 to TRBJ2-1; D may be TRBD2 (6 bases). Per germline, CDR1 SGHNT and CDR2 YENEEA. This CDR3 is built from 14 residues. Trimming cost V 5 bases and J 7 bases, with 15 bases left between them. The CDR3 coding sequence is TGTGCCAGCAGCCAAACTAGCTTGGGGAATGAGCAGTTCTTC. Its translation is CASSQTSLGNEQFF.

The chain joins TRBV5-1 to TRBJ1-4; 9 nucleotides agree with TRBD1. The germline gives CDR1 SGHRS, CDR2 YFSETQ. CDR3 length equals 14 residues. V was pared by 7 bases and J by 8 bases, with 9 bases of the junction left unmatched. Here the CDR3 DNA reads TGCGCCAGCGGCCTGACAGGGGGTCGGGAAAAACTGTTTTTT. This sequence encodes CASGLTGGREKLFF. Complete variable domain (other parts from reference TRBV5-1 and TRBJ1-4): KAGVTQTPRYLIKTRGQQVTLSCSPISGHRSVSWYQQTPGQGLQFLFEYFSETQRNKGNFPGRFSGRQFSNSRSEMNVSTLELGDSALYLCASGLTGGREKLFFGSGTQLSVL.

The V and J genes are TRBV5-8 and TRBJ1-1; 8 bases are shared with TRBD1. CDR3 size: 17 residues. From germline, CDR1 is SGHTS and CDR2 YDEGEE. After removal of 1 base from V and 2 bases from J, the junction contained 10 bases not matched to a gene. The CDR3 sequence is CASSLPGQGGGNTEAFF. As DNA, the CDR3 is TGTGCCAGCAGCTTGCCTGGACAGGGAGGGGGTAACACTGAAGCTTTCTTT.

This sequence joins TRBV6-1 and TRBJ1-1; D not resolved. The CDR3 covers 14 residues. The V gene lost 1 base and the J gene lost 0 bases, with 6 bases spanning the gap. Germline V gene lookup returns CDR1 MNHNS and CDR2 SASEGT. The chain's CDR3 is CASSEGQVNTEAFF. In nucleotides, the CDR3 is TGTGCCAGCAGTGAAGGGCAGGTGAACACTGAAGCTTTCTTT.

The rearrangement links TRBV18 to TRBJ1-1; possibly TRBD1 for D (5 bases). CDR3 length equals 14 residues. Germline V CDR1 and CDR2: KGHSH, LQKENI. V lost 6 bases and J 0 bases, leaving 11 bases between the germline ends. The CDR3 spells CASSPDMLNTEAFF. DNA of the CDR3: TGTGCCAGCTCTCCGGACATGTTGAACACTGAAGCTTTCTTT.

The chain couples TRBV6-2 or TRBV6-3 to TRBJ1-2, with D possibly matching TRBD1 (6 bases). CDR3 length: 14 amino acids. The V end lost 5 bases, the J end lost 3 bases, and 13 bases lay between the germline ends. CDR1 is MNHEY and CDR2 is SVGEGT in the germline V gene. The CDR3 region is CASSLQGWDYGYTF. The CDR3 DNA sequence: TGTGCCAGCAGTCTCCAGGGGTGGGACTATGGCTACACCTTC.

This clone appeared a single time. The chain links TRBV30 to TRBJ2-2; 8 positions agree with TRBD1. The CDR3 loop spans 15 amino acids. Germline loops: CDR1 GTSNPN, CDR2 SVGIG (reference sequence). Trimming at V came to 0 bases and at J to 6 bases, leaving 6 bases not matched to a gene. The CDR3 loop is CAWSVLDRDSGELFF. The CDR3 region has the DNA TGTGCCTGGAGTGTTCTGGACAGGGATTCCGGGGAGCTGTTTTTT. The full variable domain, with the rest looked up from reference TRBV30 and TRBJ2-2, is SQTIHQWPATLVQPVGSPLSLECTVEGTSNPNLYWYRQAAGRGLQLLFYSVGIGQISSEVPQNLSASRPQDRQFILSSKKLLLSDSGFYLCAWSVLDRDSGELFFGEGSRLTVL.

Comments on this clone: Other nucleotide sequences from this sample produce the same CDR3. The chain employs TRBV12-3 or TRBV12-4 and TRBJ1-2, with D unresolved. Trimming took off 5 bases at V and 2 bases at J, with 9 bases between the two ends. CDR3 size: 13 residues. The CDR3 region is CASSPQENYGYTF. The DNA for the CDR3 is TGTGCCAGCAGTCCCCAGGAAAACTATGGCTACACCTTC.

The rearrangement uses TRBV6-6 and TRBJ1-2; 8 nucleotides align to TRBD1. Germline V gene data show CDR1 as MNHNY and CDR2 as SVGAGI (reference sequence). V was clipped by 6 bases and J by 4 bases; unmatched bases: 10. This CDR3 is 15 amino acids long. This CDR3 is CASRQTGESLYGYTF. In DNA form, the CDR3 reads TGTGCCAGCAGGCAGACAGGGGAGAGTCTCTATGGCTACACCTTC.